This TCR beta chain was sequenced during a study of neurological immune-mediated disorders. Study-wide points: The most TCR clonal expansion was seen in HTLV-1-associated myelopathy, whereas the least was seen in multiple sclerosis, below the level in healthy controls.

The cDNA was produced through 5'RACE with 10-nucleotide random UMIs. Each CDR3 protein gets one entry after TCRdb re-called the 5' RACE reads with MiXCR. The sample has 15,000 to 20,000 distinct CDR3 sequences; roughly 15% are singletons. This clonotype counts as medium-sized (0.01 to 0.1%). Antigen: not known. This CDR3 comprises 15 residues. V lost 4 bases, J lost 5 bases, and 15 bases lay in between. The V gene's germline CDR1 is SGHRS and CDR2 YFSETQ. The gene calls are TRBV5-1 and TRBJ2-2; D remains unclear. The receptor was isolated from a woman in her fifties or sixties with HTLV-1-associated myelopathy (HAM/TSP). The sample consisted of CD4+ T cells from blood. CDR3 coding DNA: TGCGCCAGCAGCCCTAGTGGACCCAAAACCGGGGAGCTGTTTTTT. Its protein is CASSPSGPKTGELFF.